The present TCR beta chain was sequenced within a study of blood T cell repertoires in COVID-19. The protocol was immunoSEQ multiplex PCR, while the TCRdb copy is restricted to in-frame clones and leaves out a portion. The data show over 200,000 clones, about 84% seen once. With V trimmed by 0 bases and J by 8 bases, 6 bases remained unmatched. The V gene's germline CDR1 is LGHNA and CDR2 YNFKEQ. The CDR3 contains 14 residues. The TCR was taken from a man in his 60s who had recovered from COVID-19. The chain joins TRBV4-2 to TRBJ1-2; 7 bases are shared with TRBD1. The specimen was PBMCs or T cells enriched from blood (not recorded which). The CDR3 bases are TGTGCCAGCAGCCAAGAAAGGACAGGCGGAGGCTACACCTTC. This codes for CASSQERTGGGYTF.